A single sample is the source of the 16 T cell receptor beta chains below, sequenced in a study of T cells in Graves' hyperthyroidism and ophthalmopathy. Using RNA transcripts as the source, TCR beta CDR3 regions were amplified. Carried out on the TCR CDR3, a first-round RT-PCR used the HTBI primer set. TCRdb passed the multiplex PCR reads through MiXCR, listing each CDR3 protein once. Of some 250,000 distinct CDR3 sequences listed, roughly 15% are singletons. The source material was blood. The receptor set was obtained from a woman aged 40 to 55 with Graves' hyperthyroidism that later progressed to Graves' ophthalmopathy.

The rearrangement uses TRBV20-1 and TRBJ1-3; D remains ambiguous. The CDR3 is 15 amino acids. Germline-derived CDR1 and CDR2 are DFQATT and SNEGSKA (reference sequence). V was cut by 5 bases and J by 2 bases, with 16 bases left in between. The CDR3 bases are TGCAGTGCTGTCGACCCCCGGGATCCTGGAAACACCATATATTTT. It encodes CSAVDPRDPGNTIYF.

This clonotype was recorded at least ten times. This chain links TRBV7-8 with TRBJ2-1, with TRBD2 matching over 13 bases. V trimming: 8 bases; J trimming: 3 bases; junction bases outside the gene matches: 19. The length of the CDR3 is 20 residues. Germline values: CDR1 SGHVS, CDR2 FQNEAQ. The CDR3 DNA follows: TGTGCCAGCTTCCGGTTGGGTCCCACTAGCGGGAGGGCCTTCTACAATGAGCAGTTCTTC. Protein: CASFRLGPTSGRAFYNEQFF. The full variable domain, its missing parts supplied by reference TRBV7-8 and TRBJ2-1, is GAGVSQSPRYKVAKRGQDVALRCDPISGHVSLFWYQQALGQGPEFLTYFQNEAQLDKSGLPSDRFFAERPEGSVSTLKIQRTQQEDSAVYLCASFRLGPTSGRAFYNEQFFGPGTRLTVL.

Many counts were recorded for this clonotype. The genes are TRBV19 and TRBJ2-7; D uncertain. Germline CDR1 is LNHDA and CDR2 is SQIVND (reference sequence). Trimming cost V 8 bases and J 2 bases, with 16 bases left between them. CDR3 length: 14 residues. CDR3 coding DNA: TGTGCCAGTTTTGACGGATGTCGCGCCTACGAGCAGTACTTC. Its translation: CASFDGCRAYEQYF.

In its sample, this clonotype was seen many times. The gene calls are TRBV28 and TRBJ1-1, with 10 bases aligning to TRBD1. CDR3 length: 17 residues. Germline CDR1 is MDHEN and CDR2 is SYDVKM. With 4 bases clipped from V and 6 bases from J, the junction kept 14 bases outside the gene matches. The CDR3 sequence: CASSSERGQGSYSEAFF. CDR3 bases: TGTGCCAGCAGTTCAGAAAGGGGACAGGGGTCTTACTCTGAAGCTTTCTTT.

This clonotype was counted ten times or more. The chain carries TRBV4-1 and TRBJ2-5, with TRBD2 matching over 9 bases. The length of the CDR3 is 15 residues. The germline V gene encodes CDR1 MGHRA and CDR2 YSYEKL. V trimming: 3 bases; J trimming: 3 bases; junction bases outside the gene matches: 5. As DNA, the CDR3 is TGCGCCAGCAGCCACAAAGGACTAGCGAAAGAGACCCAGTACTTC. Amino acid sequence: CASSHKGLAKETQYF.

This clonotype was recorded many times. The chain joins TRBV14 to TRBJ1-1; the D gene is possibly TRBD1 (6 bases). V shed 4 bases and J shed 4 bases, with 22 bases lying between them. CDR3 length: 17 residues. CDR1 is SGHDN, CDR2 FVKESK, per germline. CDR3: CASSPSQGYWGGTEAFF. The DNA for the CDR3 is TGTGCCAGCAGCCCATCGCAGGGGTACTGGGGCGGCACTGAAGCTTTCTTT.

In DNA form, the CDR3 reads TGTGCCAGCAGCCAAGAAACCGGGACAGGGGGCAATGAGCAGTTCTTC. This encodes CASSQETGTGGNEQFF. The chain employs TRBV4-2 and TRBJ2-1, with 11 bases matching TRBD1. The CDR3 runs to 16 residues. In germline, CDR1 is LGHNA, CDR2 YNFKEQ. V shed 0 bases, J shed 6 bases, and the junction held 4 bases outside the gene matches.

This clonotype has at least ten counts. This rearrangement joins TRBV20-1 to TRBJ2-7; D may correspond to TRBD1 or TRBD2 (5 bases each). The CDR3 has 16 residues. Germline V gives CDR1 DFQATT, CDR2 SNEGSKA (reference sequence). Deletions cut 0 bases from V and 2 bases from J, with 17 bases between. This chain's CDR3 is CSARDSPSGDAYEQYF. CDR3 coding DNA: TGCAGTGCTAGAGATTCCCCCTCCGGGGACGCCTACGAGCAGTACTTC.

This clonotype was observed at least ten times. The genes are TRBV10-3 and TRBJ2-3; D may match TRBD1 or TRBD2 (6 bases each). This CDR3 contains 14 residues. Between the trimmed V and J ends, which lost 10 bases and 3 bases, there was a span of 17 bases. Germline CDR1 reads ENHRY; CDR2 reads SYGVKD. CDR3 sequence reads: CATTLKGGTDTQYF. The CDR3 region has the DNA TGTGCCACCACGTTAAAAGGGGGGACAGATACGCAGTATTTT.

Many counts were recorded for this clonotype. The DNA of the CDR3 is TGTGCCTGGCGACACGCTGGAAACACCATATATTTT. Its protein product is CAWRHAGNTIYF. The rearrangement joins TRBV30 to TRBJ1-3; no clear D. The germline gives CDR1 GTSNPN, CDR2 SVGIG (reference sequence). V shed 5 bases and J shed 2 bases, with 7 bases lying between them. The CDR3 has 12 amino acids.

This clonotype appeared many times. The chain couples TRBV7-2 to TRBJ2-2, with 7 bases matching TRBD2. Germline V CDR1 and CDR2: SGHTA, FQGNSA. Trimming removed 7 bases from V and 1 base from J; junction bases left unmatched: 9. CDR3 size: 16 residues. The CDR3 DNA reads as TGTGCCAGCACCGGAGAGGCTAGCGGGAACACCGGGGAGCTGTTTTTT. It yields the protein CASTGEASGNTGELFF.

This clonotype came up a few times. V usage is TRBV5-8 and J usage is TRBJ1-4, with D perhaps TRBD1 (5 bases). The CDR3 is made up of 15 amino acids. Germline-derived CDR1 and CDR2 are SGHTS and YDEGEE. Deletions cut 0 bases from V and 8 bases from J, with 14 bases between. This CDR3 is CASSLAARGGEKLFF. CDR3 nucleotides: TGTGCCAGCAGCTTGGCCGCAAGGGGTGGCGAAAAACTGTTTTTT.

A few counts support this clonotype. The chain has TRBV5-5 and TRBJ2-7; 12 bases map to TRBD2. Trimming took 1 base from V and 0 from J; bases not matched to a gene: 5. The germline V gene encodes CDR1 SGHKS and CDR2 YYEKEE (reference sequence). The CDR3 totals 17 residues. The CDR3 DNA is TGTGCCAGCAGCTTGCCACTAGCGGGAGGCCTCTCCTACGAGCAGTACTTC. Protein sequence: CASSLPLAGGLSYEQYF.

This clonotype was observed at least ten times. This chain joins TRBV20-1 and TRBJ2-3; 8 nucleotides line up with TRBD2. The CDR3 is 16 amino acids. The V segment lost 2 bases and the J segment 3 bases; nucleotides outside the gene matches: 10. Germline lookup yields CDR1 DFQATT and CDR2 SNEGSKA (reference sequence). The CDR3 loop reads CSARLTSGYGTDTQYF. The CDR3 nucleotides read TGCAGTGCTAGACTTACTAGCGGTTATGGGACAGATACGCAGTATTTT.

J is TRBJ1-2 and V is TRBV6-1, with TRBD1 identical over 8 bases. V was pared by 6 bases and J by 8 bases, with 8 bases of the junction left unmatched. CDR1 MNHNS and CDR2 SASEGT come from the germline V gene. This CDR3 region has 13 residues. CDR3 protein: CASRIQGGIGYTF. Here the CDR3 DNA reads TGTGCCAGCAGGATACAGGGGGGGATCGGCTACACCTTC.

This chain uses TRBV4-1 with TRBJ2-7; 9 bases map to TRBD2. CDR3 length: 17 residues. Looked up from germline, CDR1 is MGHRA and CDR2 is YSYEKL. J lost 4 bases, V lost 2 bases, and 12 bases had no gene match. CDR3 region: CASSQKPQIAGVYEQYF. The CDR3 DNA follows: TGCGCCAGCAGCCAAAAACCCCAAATAGCGGGGGTTTACGAGCAGTACTTC.